The 28 T cell receptor beta chains listed next were all sequenced from one sample in a study of graft-versus-host responses after intestinal transplantation. Their specific antigens are unknown. Profiling relied on immunoSEQ multiplex PCR, and the TCRdb table lists in-frame clones only, not all of them. The profile covers tens of thousands of clones, with around 92% appearing a single time and just under 2.5% taken by the ten largest. Here the sequenced sample was unstimulated CD8+ T cells sorted from spleen or lymph node cells, taken before intestinal transplant. The receptors originated from a human donor who received an intestinal transplant.

The DNA of the CDR3 is TGTGCCAGCAGGAGGACTGTTTTGGCCGGGGAGCTGTTTTTT. Its protein product is CASRRTVLAGELFF. V and J are TRBV7-2 and TRBJ2-2; TRBD2 might be the D (5 bases). The germline V and J ends were trimmed by 6 bases and 6 bases, with 14 bases remaining between them. This CDR3 has 14 amino acids. Germline CDR1 and CDR2: SGHTA and FQGNSA.

CDR3 sequence reads: CASSERTTSGISYEQYF. DNA of the CDR3: TGTGCCAGCAGTGAAAGGACGACTAGCGGGATCTCCTACGAGCAGTACTTC. The chain carries TRBV2 and TRBJ2-5; 11 bases line up with TRBD2. Judging by the DNA end, TRBJ2-7 fits better; the J call may be wrong. The CDR3 contains 17 residues. The germline gives CDR1 SNHLY, CDR2 FYNNEI.

CDR3 nucleotide sequence: TGCGCCAGCAGCTTGGACAGGGGAGCGGGTGAGCAGTACTTC. Its protein is CASSLDRGAGEQYF. The chain links TRBV5-1 to TRBJ2-7, with a weak D call TRBD1 (7 bases). Germline lookup yields CDR1 SGHRS and CDR2 YFSETQ. The CDR3 runs to 14 residues. V was cut by 0 bases and J by 7 bases, with 14 bases left in between.

Here the CDR3 reads CASSLNLAGVDEQYF. CDR3 bases: TGCGCCAGCAGCCTCAATCTAGCGGGAGTTGACGAGCAGTACTTC. This chain joins TRBV5-1 and TRBJ2-7; 10 bases align to TRBD2. V dropped 4 bases and J dropped 5; count of bases not matched to a gene: 9. Germline CDR1 is SGHRS and CDR2 is YFSETQ. The CDR3 runs to 15 residues.

The V gene is TRBV28, the J gene TRBJ2-5; 7 bases match TRBD2. CDR1 and CDR2 (germline): MDHEN, SYDVKM. The CDR3 covers 13 residues. V lost 5 bases to trimming and J lost 5 bases; unmatched junction nucleotides: 5. CDR3 nucleotide sequence: TGTGCCAGCAGTCCCGGGGGAGGGGAGACCCAGTACTTC. Its protein is CASSPGGGETQYF.

The chain combines TRBV15 with TRBJ2-7; TRBD1 aligns across 7 bases. Germline V gene lookup returns CDR1 LNHNV and CDR2 YYDKDF (reference sequence). This CDR3 is built from 15 residues. With V trimmed by 6 bases and J by 2 bases, 10 bases remained unmatched. CDR3 nucleotides: TGTGCCACCAGGAGATTAGGGGGCTCCCCCTACGAGCAGTACTTC. Translation: CATRRLGGSPYEQYF.

The gene calls are TRBV5-1 and TRBJ2-1; no clear D gene. The CDR3 consists of 14 residues. Looked up from germline, CDR1 is SGHRS and CDR2 is YFSETQ. V lost 4 bases and J lost 4, with 12 bases in between. The chain's CDR3 is CASSIPSEYNEQFF. CDR3 DNA sequence: TGCGCCAGCAGCATTCCTAGTGAATACAATGAGCAGTTCTTC. The variable domain in full, with the rest retrieved from reference TRBV5-1 and TRBJ2-1, is KAGVTQTPRYLIKTRGQQVTLSCSPISGHRSVSWYQQTPGQGLQFLFEYFSETQRNKGNFPGRFSGRQFSNSRSEMNVSTLELGDSALYLCASSIPSEYNEQFFGPGTRLTVL.

The chain combines TRBV21-1 with TRBJ2-2; the table's D call of TRBD1 was not tested on the DNA. TRBV21-1 counts as a pseudogene. This CDR3 contains 15 residues. CDR3 DNA sequence: TGTGCCCACGACCCAGGGTCCCTTTCCACCGGGGAGCTGTTTTTT. Protein sequence: CAHDPGSLSTGELFF.

This rearrangement joins TRBV10-3 to TRBJ2-1; 10 bases map to TRBD2. In germline, CDR1 is ENHRY, CDR2 SYGVKD. The length of the CDR3 is 16 residues. V dropped 6 bases and J dropped 0; count of bases not matched to a gene: 5. For the CDR3, the DNA is TGTGCCATCAGCCCTAGCGGGGGCAGCTCCTACAATGAGCAGTTCTTC. Translated: CAISPSGGSSYNEQFF.

The chain carries TRBV2 and TRBJ1-6; no firm D call. This CDR3 is built from 17 residues. Trimming took 4 bases from V and 7 from J, leaving 20 bases between them. Germline V gives CDR1 SNHLY, CDR2 FYNNEI. The CDR3 nucleotides are TGTGCCAGCAGTGCGACGTACACTACCAATCGGAATTCACCCCTCCACTTT. It specifies CASSATYTTNRNSPLHF.

The V call is TRBV2, the J call TRBJ2-1; 13 positions agree with TRBD2. The ends lost 5 bases at V and 0 bases at J; junction bases unmatched: 4. Germline lookup yields CDR1 SNHLY and CDR2 FYNNEI. The CDR3 has 17 amino acids. CDR3 in DNA: TGTGCCAGCAGTCGTACTAGCGGGAGGGCCTCCTACAATGAGCAGTTCTTC. This encodes CASSRTSGRASYNEQFF.

Here the CDR3 DNA reads TGTGCCAGCAGCGTAGCTAGCGGGCCTAATGAGCAGTTCTTC. This sequence encodes CASSVASGPNEQFF. The chain employs TRBV9 and TRBJ2-1, with TRBD2 matching over 8 bases. From germline, CDR1 is SGDLS and CDR2 YYNGEE. V shed 0 bases and J 7 bases; nucleotides not matched to a gene: 3. This CDR3 contains 14 residues.

The rearrangement links TRBV14 to TRBJ1-3; D remains unclear. CDR3 size: 16 residues. V gave up 4 bases and J gave up 8 bases, with 21 bases separating them. The germline V gene has CDR1 SGHDN and CDR2 FVKESK. The CDR3 nucleotides read TGTGCCAGCAGCCTCAAGATATATCCCCCTATGGACACCATATATTTT. This sequence encodes CASSLKIYPPMDTIYF.

The chain combines TRBV4-1 with TRBJ2-7; 7 bases agree with TRBD1. Germline CDR1 and CDR2: MGHRA and YSYEKL. V was pared by 1 base and J by 5 bases, with 5 bases of the junction left unmatched. The CDR3 has 14 residues. The CDR3 region is CASSQGEGGDEQYF. CDR3 DNA sequence: TGCGCCAGCAGCCAAGGGGAAGGGGGCGACGAGCAGTACTTC.

V usage is TRBV7-9 and J usage is TRBJ2-7; 14 bases fit TRBD2. With 1 base clipped from V and 4 bases from J, the junction kept 6 bases outside the gene matches. CDR1 is SEHNR, CDR2 FQNEAQ, per germline (reference sequence). The CDR3 contains 17 residues. The CDR3 bases are TGTGCCAGCAGCTTAGTGGAGACTAGCGGGAGGGGGTACGAGCAGTACTTC. Residues: CASSLVETSGRGYEQYF.

The chain recombines TRBV4-1 with TRBJ2-6, with a weak D call TRBD1 (5 bases). The CDR3 sequence is 19 residues long. Germline V gives CDR1 MGHRA, CDR2 YSYEKL. Trimming shortened V by 0 bases and J by 1 base, and 16 bases separated the two germline ends. CDR3: CASSQEGQSHDSGANVLTF. The CDR3 DNA follows: TGCGCCAGCAGCCAAGAGGGGCAGAGCCATGATTCTGGGGCCAACGTCCTGACTTTC.

This clone has just a few counts. The chain combines TRBV7-9 with TRBJ2-7; D remains ambiguous. V was clipped by 5 bases and J by 2 bases, with 10 bases between them. The CDR3 spans 13 residues. CDR1 SEHNR and CDR2 FQNEAQ come from the germline V gene (reference sequence). CDR3 nucleotides: TGTGCCAGCAGCCCTAAGAAGCCCTACGAGCAGTACTTC. This translates into CASSPKKPYEQYF.

The chain recombines TRBV6-5 with TRBJ2-1, with 10 bases fitting TRBD2. The ends lost 0 bases at V and 10 bases at J; junction bases unmatched: 9. The CDR3 loop spans 16 amino acids. CDR1 is MNHEY, CDR2 SVGAGI, per germline. The CDR3 loop reads CASSYSKAGGPWEQFF. In DNA form, the CDR3 reads TGTGCCAGCAGTTACTCAAAAGCGGGAGGGCCGTGGGAGCAGTTCTTC.

The V call is TRBV12-5, the J call TRBJ1-1; D is ambiguous. V lost 8 bases and J lost 2, with 9 bases in between. Germline loops: CDR1 LGHNT, CDR2 FRNRAP. This CDR3 contains 12 residues. CDR3 coding DNA: TGTGCTAGTACGGAGGGAAACACTGAAGCTTTCTTT. It specifies CASTEGNTEAFF.

This clone has a handful of counts. The chain uses TRBV28 and TRBJ1-5; D remains unclear. V dropped 4 bases and J dropped 5 bases, with 3 bases sitting between them. The CDR3 extends over 11 amino acids. Germline values: CDR1 MDHEN, CDR2 SYDVKM. CDR3 protein: CASSSDQPQHF. DNA of the CDR3: TGTGCCAGCAGTTCCGATCAGCCCCAGCATTTT.

The sample holds one count of this clone. The chain joins TRBV28 to TRBJ2-7; D is possibly TRBD2 (5 bases). Germline CDR1 MDHEN, CDR2 SYDVKM. Trimming took 6 bases from V and 2 from J, leaving 11 bases between them. The CDR3 has 13 amino acids. Here the CDR3 DNA reads TGTGCCAGCAGACCGGGGATAACCTACGAGCAGTACTTC. Amino acids: CASRPGITYEQYF.

This chain joins TRBV7-3 and TRBJ2-5; D is possibly TRBD1 (6 bases). Germline CDR1 is SGHTA and CDR2 is FQGTGA. The CDR3 spans 15 residues. The V end lost 6 bases, the J end lost 2 bases, and 16 bases lay between the germline ends. The CDR3 spells CASRPSGTRQETQYF. The CDR3 DNA reads TGTGCCAGCAGGCCATCCGGGACACGTCAAGAGACCCAGTACTTC.

V and J are TRBV27 and TRBJ1-1; TRBD1 agrees at 7 bases. Trimming at V came to 3 bases and at J to 0 bases, leaving 13 bases not matched to a gene. Germline values: CDR1 MNHEY, CDR2 SMNVEV (reference sequence). This CDR3 spans 18 amino acids. The CDR3 DNA follows: TGTGCCAGCAGTTTCTTGACAGGGAGGATTGGAATGAACACTGAAGCTTTCTTT. It encodes CASSFLTGRIGMNTEAFF.

The chain has TRBV4-1 and TRBJ2-7, with TRBD2 matching 10 bases. This CDR3 is 17 amino acids long. J gave up 1 base and V 0 bases, and 6 bases lay outside the gene matches. CDR1 and CDR2 from the germline V gene are MGHRA and YSYEKL. This chain's CDR3 is CASSQEWGLAPSYEQYF. The CDR3 DNA sequence: TGCGCCAGCAGCCAAGAATGGGGACTAGCGCCTTCCTACGAGCAGTACTTC.

The gene calls are TRBV9 and TRBJ1-6, with TRBD1 identical over 7 bases. The length of the CDR3 is 13 residues. Germline assignment: CDR1 SGDLS and CDR2 YYNGEE. V lost 6 bases and J lost 6; bases outside the gene matches: 3. The CDR3 loop is CASTQGSNSPLHF. The CDR3 DNA reads TGTGCCAGCACACAGGGGAGTAATTCACCCCTCCACTTT.

V gene TRBV25-1 combines with J gene TRBJ1-6; D is uncertain. Trimming left V 0 bases short and J 5 bases short, with 8 bases between. This CDR3 region has 15 residues. Germline assignment: CDR1 MGHDK and CDR2 SYGVNS. The CDR3 DNA is TGTGCCAGCAGTGAATATCTGGGCCATAATTCACCCCTCCACTTT. This encodes CASSEYLGHNSPLHF.

The chain uses TRBV6-5 and TRBJ1-5, with a possible D match to TRBD1 (5 bases). Trimming took 8 bases from V and 4 from J, leaving 15 bases between them. Germline CDR1 reads MNHEY; CDR2 reads SVGAGI. This CDR3 contains 14 residues. CDR3 in amino acids: CASGGDSRNQPQHF. In DNA form, the CDR3 reads TGTGCCAGCGGAGGGGACTCGAGGAATCAGCCCCAGCATTTT.

This chain joins TRBV6-1 and TRBJ2-2, with D uncertain. Germline assignment: CDR1 MNHNS and CDR2 SASEGT. Trimming pared 4 bases from V and 3 bases from J, leaving 9 bases between. The CDR3 contains 14 residues. CDR3: CASSVRGYTGELFF. The DNA of the CDR3 is TGTGCCAGCAGTGTTCGAGGCTACACCGGGGAGCTGTTTTTT.